One sample yielded the 3 T cell receptor beta chains listed below, sequenced in a study of beta chain features in type 1 diabetes. General study results and limits: Shortening of TCRB CDR3s, moderate but significant, appeared in all four CD4+ subsets of Type 1 diabetes patients.

These TCRs are of unknown antigen specificity. Isolated RNA was reverse transcribed in full, so expressed TCRB transcripts were sequenced. TCRdb's table, derived via immunoSEQ multiplex PCR, lists solely in-frame clones and lacks some. Of a few hundred thousand clones listed, over 11% are singletons. The sequenced sample was naive CD4+ T cells from blood. These receptors were collected from a man aged 25-40 years with type 1 diabetes.

V and J are TRBV19 and TRBJ2-3; TRBD2 matches at 15 bases. The V gene end was trimmed by 4 bases and the J gene end by 5 bases; junction bases not matched to a gene: 10. The CDR3 spans 18 residues. Germline loops: CDR1 LNHDA, CDR2 SQIVND (reference sequence). CDR3 DNA sequence: TGTGCCAGTAGTAGAGAGGGACTAGCGGGGGGCGGCGGAGATACGCAGTATTTT. This translates into CASSREGLAGGGGDTQYF.

This clone was recorded a few times. The CDR3 DNA sequence: TGTGCCAGCTCACCAAACCGGGGGTACAATGAGCAGTTCTTC. Amino acids: CASSPNRGYNEQFF. The rearrangement links TRBV18 to TRBJ2-1, with D tentatively TRBD2 (6 bases). CDR3 length: 14 amino acids. V was clipped by 2 bases and J by 4 bases, with 9 bases between them. Germline V CDR1 and CDR2: KGHSH, LQKENI. Full variable domain (remainder filled in from reference TRBV18 and TRBJ2-1): NAGVMQNPRHLVRRRGQEARLRCSPMKGHSHVYWYRQLPEEGLKFMVYLQKENIIDESGMPKERFSAEFPKEGPSILRIQQVVRGDSAAYFCASSPNRGYNEQFFGPGTRLTVL.

The gene calls are TRBV11-2 and TRBJ2-2; D perhaps matches TRBD2 (5 bases). Trimming removed 5 bases from V and 8 bases from J, with 9 bases in between. CDR3 length: 12 residues. In germline, CDR1 is SGHAT, CDR2 FQNNGV. CDR3 DNA: TGTGCCAGCAGCCATGGGAGTGGGGAGCTGTTTTTT. Translation: CASSHGSGELFF.